What follows are 14 T cell receptor beta chains derived from one specimen sequenced in a study of tumor-infiltrating lymphocytes in primary liver carcinoma. TCR beta cDNA was made from approximately 500 ng total RNA with a constant-region primer. The TCR beta library was amplified through three nested multiplex PCR rounds in a modified ARM-PCR procedure. TRBV1-TRBV30 forward primers paired with a C-beta reverse primer were used in the first two PCR rounds, which ran approximately 10 cycles each. TCRdb called the multiplex PCR reads again in MiXCR, with one record for every CDR3 protein. The sample has some 200,000 distinct CDR3 sequences; about two thirds are singletons. Unsorted whole blood supplied the RNA, and germline DNA was extracted too. Input material: peripheral blood. All receptors derive from a woman aged 55-70 years with primary liver carcinoma and hepatitis B virus infection.

On this clonotype: One end of the junction is discordant with germline, which a read error may explain. The V and J genes are TRBV11-2 and TRBJ1-5; D is possibly TRBD1 (5 bases). This CDR3 spans 13 amino acids. Germline V gene sequence: CDR1 SGHAT, CDR2 FQNNGV. This chain's CDR3 is CANSLGAAGPQHF. Written as DNA, the CDR3 is TGTGCCAACAGCTTAGGGGCCGCGGGGCCCCAACATTTT.

Notes on this clonotype: This may be a read error: a much more frequent sequence differs by one nucleotide. The rearrangement joins TRBV7-9 to TRBJ1-1; 7 bases match TRBD1. Germline CDR1 and CDR2: SEHNR and FQNEAQ (reference sequence). The CDR3 covers 12 residues. The V segment lost 7 bases and the J segment 6 bases; nucleotides outside the gene matches: 5. The CDR3 reads CASNPGTAEAFF. The CDR3 DNA follows: TGTGCCAGCAACCCTGGGACAGCTGAAGCTTTCTTT.

This clonotype was detected many times. The chain is built from TRBV12-3 or TRBV12-4 and TRBJ2-5, with D maybe TRBD1 (5 bases). V was trimmed by 5 bases and J by 5 bases, leaving 15 bases between them. CDR3 length: 14 residues. CDR3 residues: CASSGSDKGETQYF. The CDR3 DNA reads as TGTGCCAGCAGTGGATCGGACAAGGGGGAGACCCAGTACTTC.

Of note for this clonotype: A read error is possible here, since a much larger clone lies one base away. The V call is TRBV12-3 or TRBV12-4, the J call TRBJ1-5; D gene uncertain. The CDR3 loop spans 14 amino acids. In DNA, the CDR3 is TGTGCCAACAGTTTAGCGTTAAATCATCAGCCCCAGCATTTT. Encoded protein: CANSLALNHQPQHF.

This clonotype was seen ten or more times. The chain uses TRBV6-5 and TRBJ1-2; no definite D call. The V end lost 6 bases, the J end lost 2 bases, and 10 bases lay between the germline ends. Germline values: CDR1 MNHEY, CDR2 SVGAGI. This CDR3 spans 13 amino acids. The CDR3, as DNA: TGTGCCAGCAGGTTCGGGCAGAACTATGGCTACACCTTC. Its translation: CASRFGQNYGYTF.

Ten or more counts support this clonotype. The chain has TRBV28 and TRBJ2-2; D is undetermined. CDR3 length: 12 residues. Germline lookup yields CDR1 MDHEN and CDR2 SYDVKM. The V and J ends lost 5 bases and 1 base respectively, with 2 bases between them. The CDR3 nucleotides read TGTGCCAGCAGTCTGAACACCGGGGAGCTGTTTTTT. It codes for CASSLNTGELFF.

With respect to this clonotype: A much larger clone lies a single base off, so this may be a read error. This chain links TRBV5-6 with TRBJ2-7, with D unresolved. Germline CDR1 and CDR2: SGHDT and YYEEEE. Trimming took 3 bases from V and 3 from J, leaving 13 bases between them. The CDR3 covers 14 residues. This CDR3 is CASSSGPTVYEQYF. The CDR3 DNA follows: TGTGCCAGCAGCTCCGGGCCCACTGTCTACGAGCAGTACTTC.

In its sample, this clonotype was seen a few times. One end of the junction is discordant with germline, which a read error may explain. The genes are TRBV6-5 and TRBJ2-7; 9 nucleotides line up with TRBD1. CDR1 is MNHEY, CDR2 SVGAGI, per germline. The CDR3 runs 15 residues. In DNA, the CDR3 is TGTACCAGCAGCCTTAACAGGGGGCGCTTATACGAGCAGTACTTC. Its translation: CTSSLNRGRLYEQYF.

The table lists this clonotype with many counts. The V call is TRBV12-3 or TRBV12-4, the J call TRBJ2-3; 7 bases map to TRBD1. The CDR3 loop spans 14 amino acids. The V segment lost 5 bases and the J segment 6 bases; nucleotides outside the gene matches: 8. CDR3 residues: CASSPLQGSDTQYF. The CDR3 DNA sequence: TGTGCCAGCAGTCCCTTACAGGGGTCGGATACGCAGTATTTT.

Details on this clonotype: A read error may produce the germline difference seen at one junction end. The chain recombines TRBV11-1 with TRBJ1-1, with unresolved D. CDR3 length: 15 amino acids. The germline CDR1 and CDR2 sequences are SGHAT and FQDESV (reference sequence). The DNA of the CDR3 is TGTGCCAGCAGCTTATTCCGACGGATAAACACTGAAGCTATCTTT. Protein: CASSLFRRINTEAIF.

The chain employs TRBV5-1 and TRBJ2-7, with D tentatively TRBD2 (5 bases). Germline V gene lookup returns CDR1 SGHRS and CDR2 YFSETQ. Trimming removed 4 bases from V and 5 bases from J, with 13 bases in between. This CDR3 comprises 13 residues. As DNA, the CDR3 is TGCGCCAGCAGCCGGGGAGTGGGCGACGAGCAGTACTTC. Its translation: CASSRGVGDEQYF. The entire variable domain, with the rest obtained from reference TRBV5-1 and TRBJ2-7, is as follows: KAGVTQTPRYLIKTRGQQVTLSCSPISGHRSVSWYQQTPGQGLQFLFEYFSETQRNKGNFPGRFSGRQFSNSRSEMNVSTLELGDSALYLCASSRGVGDEQYFGPGTRLTVT.

The table lists this clonotype with a few counts. This clone may be a read error of a much larger clone one base away. The chain couples TRBV5-5 to TRBJ2-3; 8 nucleotides line up with TRBD1. CDR3 length: 14 amino acids. The germline CDR1 and CDR2 sequences are SGHKS and YYEKEE (reference sequence). CDR3 sequence reads: CAGSPQGAGDTQYF. CDR3 sequence (DNA): TGTGCCGGCAGCCCGCAGGGGGCCGGGGATACGCAGTATTTT.

The chain joins TRBV28 to TRBJ2-1; D unresolved. CDR1 is MDHEN and CDR2 is SYDVKM in the germline V gene. This CDR3 is 13 amino acids long. The germline V and J ends were trimmed by 7 bases and 6 bases, with 13 bases remaining between them. The CDR3 bases are TGTGCCAGCACAGATCCACCCGGCAATGAGCAGTTCTTC. This gives the protein CASTDPPGNEQFF.

In regard to this clonotype: The junction shows a germline mismatch at one end, possibly a read error. The chain joins TRBV28 to TRBJ1-1; D gene ambiguous. CDR1 MDHEN and CDR2 SYDVKM come from the germline V gene. This CDR3 has 14 residues. The CDR3 DNA reads TGTGCCAGCAGTTTGTCTTCGCGGCGTTTATCGTGGCTCTTT. Translation: CASSLSSRRLSWLF.